This TCR beta chain was recovered during a study of T cell responses to AZD1222 COVID-19 vaccine (dated by TCRdb to about 2021). Looking at the study overall: TCR sequencing was performed for roughly 250 trial participants, of whom 200 to 210 were given two doses of AZD1222 and around 25 were given two doses of MenACWY control vaccine. Trial participants were enrolled by age into 18-55, 56-69 and 70-plus year subgroups, with around 150, 28 and 57 TCR-sequenced participants respectively. Beyond this particular receptor, the publication reports: The 56-69-year group was small, and its depth increase did not reach significance, likely because of low power. The vaccine-associated CD4 TCRs covered the entire spike protein, and the dominant responses fell in regions 160-218 and 743-854. Most participants were white British and females outnumbered males, and the authors suggested that clonal diversity may have been underestimated. After two AZD1222 doses, spike-specific TCR breadth and depth were significantly higher than at day 0 and than in MenACWY recipients. Because no day 14 peak-response samples were available, repertoires were characterized only after the peak T cell response. Only 5 to 7 AZD1222 recipients were SARS-CoV-2 seropositive at baseline, limiting conclusions about previously exposed vaccinees. Nearly half of unique spike-specific TCRs reportedly recognized epitopes outside regions mutated in the B.1.351 and B.1.1.7 variants.

Per the publication, the time point label means: about 28 days (+/-7) after the second vaccine dose. Because spike-specific TCR depth and breadth did not differ between the two schedules, AZD1222 recipients who got a second dose at roughly 4 weeks were pooled with those who got a second dose at roughly 12 weeks. The vaccinee samples were drawn from two UK trials, COV001 and COV002, one of which was a single-blind randomized controlled phase 2/3 trial testing AZD1222 (ChAdOx1 nCoV-19) in healthy adults. Trial participant PBMC samples were collected at day 0 and day 28 after the second dose for TCRbeta chain sequencing. The CDR3 regions of human TCRbeta chains were analyzed by immunosequencing. On the study's bioinformatics: TCRs in the repertoires were compared against a reference library of SARS-CoV-2-specific TCRs that had been generated with the MIRA antigen-specificity platform. Breadth was defined as the fraction of unique TCRs that were SARS-CoV-2-associated, and depth was defined as the fraction of total T cells that were SARS-CoV-2-associated. Using the MIRA data, each spike-specific TCR was assigned both to the spike region to which the TCR was reactive and to a CD4 or CD8 class. Log10-transformed breadth and depth values were compared by one-way ANOVA with Sidak's multiple comparisons tests. Here the immuneACCESS table is served through TCRdb, limited to in-frame sequences with V and J called. Missing clones are a known gap in these copies; in checked studies unresolved V genes cover under half, and the rest lacks a known reason. The V and J calls and the clone size are those of that table, but D and trimming were determined from the DNA. The sample table shows some 100,000 clones, and roughly 89% are seen once. Roughly 6.9% of the sample is in the top ten clones.

The CDR3, cysteine through phenylalanine, is 15 amino acids long. Just the 45-base CDR3 DNA is kept, in frame starting at base 1. From the germline V gene (reference sequence), CDR1 is SGHNT and CDR2 is YYREEE. V is trimmed back by 4 bases and J by 7 bases, and the junction contains 13 bases that no gene match accounts for. On this clone: Its recognized antigen is unknown. No base quality values were provided; no much bigger clone lies one nucleotide off.

The sample consisted of peripheral blood, taken 28 days after the second AZD1222 dose. The chain links TRBV5-4 with TRBJ2-5; TRBD1 agrees with 7 junctional bases. The receptor comes from an adult who received the AZD1222 COVID-19 vaccine. The DNA reads TGTGCCAGCAGCCCCCCCGAGACAGGGCAGTCGACCCAGTACTTC. This yields the protein CASSPPETGQSTQYF.